Listed below are T cell receptor beta chains from one sample, sequenced in a study of regulatory T cells in long-lasting Graves disease. From the multiplex PCR reads, TCRdb called clonotypes with MiXCR, one entry per CDR3 protein. Among some 330,000 distinct CDR3 sequences, more than 20% were seen once, and the ten largest hold approximately 30%. The specimen comprised peripheral blood mononuclear cells (PBMCs), sampled when the disease was refractory, from a patient treated with antithyroid drugs. The receptor source for this set is a woman in her thirties or forties with Graves disease. Both conserved end residues are part of each CDR3. A D gene is named only where the DNA matches it firmly. Only some rows state a clone size, as once, few, many or a class for expanded clones.

V: TRBV27; size: -; D: TRBD1; J: TRBJ1-2; DNA: TGTGCCAGCAGTTTACTACCGGGACAGGGGGTATGGGGCTACACCTTC; CDR3: CASSLLPGQGVWGYTF
V: TRBV2; size: many; D: -; J: TRBJ1-5; DNA: TGTGCCAGCAGACACAGGAATAGCAATCAGCCCCAGCATTTT; CDR3: CASRHRNSNQPQHF
V: TRBV2; size: few; D: -; J: TRBJ1-4; DNA: TGTGCCAGCAGTACATGGGGGCAGGTTGAAAAACTGTTTTTT; CDR3: CASSTWGQVEKLFF
V: TRBV2; size: -; D: TRBD2; J: TRBJ2-1; DNA: TGTGCCAGCAGTTCGACTAGCGGGAGGCAGGATGAGCAGTTCTTC; CDR3: CASSSTSGRQDEQFF
V: TRBV11-2; size: many; D: TRBD1; J: TRBJ1-2; DNA: TGTGCCAGCAGCTTAGACAGGGGGCAGGGCTACACCTTC; CDR3: CASSLDRGQGYTF
V: TRBV12-3/TRBV12-4; size: many; D: -; J: TRBJ1-2; DNA: TGTGCCAGCAGCCCTCAGGACTATGGCTACACCTTC; CDR3: CASSPQDYGYTF
V: TRBV15; size: -; D: -; J: TRBJ1-4; DNA: TGTGCCACCAGCAGAGATAATAAGGGGGGCGAAAAACTGTTTTTT; CDR3: CATSRDNKGGEKLFF
V: TRBV28; size: -; D: TRBD2; J: TRBJ2-7; DNA: TGTGCCAGCAGTCCAACCGCGGGAGTCTTTAACGAGCAGTACTTC; CDR3: CASSPTAGVFNEQYF
V: TRBV20-1; size: many; D: -; J: TRBJ2-7; DNA: TGCAGTGCTTGGGGACTCGTCTACGAGCAGTACTTC; CDR3: CSAWGLVYEQYF
V: TRBV11-2; size: many; D: TRBD2; J: TRBJ2-7; DNA: TGTGCCAGCAGCTTAGGCCCTAGCGGGAGTTACTACGAGCAGTACTTC; CDR3: CASSLGPSGSYYEQYF
V: TRBV6-1; size: many; D: TRBD2; J: TRBJ2-7; DNA: TGTGCCAGCAGTCTAGCGGGAGCAAATTACGAGCAGTACTTC; CDR3: CASSLAGANYEQYF
V: TRBV5-1; size: few; D: -; J: TRBJ2-1; DNA: TGCGCCAGCACCAGGGGCGCTTACAATGAGCAGTTCTTC; CDR3: CASTRGAYNEQFF
V: TRBV24-1; size: -; D: -; J: TRBJ2-1; DNA: TGTGCCACCAGTGATTTTCCCCCCGGGGTAGGGTTGGCGGCATACAATGAGCAGTTCTTC; CDR3: CATSDFPPGVGLAAYNEQFF
V: TRBV28; size: many; D: -; J: TRBJ1-4; DNA: TGTGCCAGCAGTTTAGGGGACAAACTTGAAAAACTGTTTTTT; CDR3: CASSLGDKLEKLFF
V: TRBV20-1; size: -; D: TRBD1; J: TRBJ1-2; DNA: TGCAGTGCTAGAGATCGGGACAGGGGTGTTTTCGGCTACACCTTC; CDR3: CSARDRDRGVFGYTF
V: TRBV2; size: many; D: TRBD1; J: TRBJ1-1; DNA: TGTGCCAGTACAGGGGATGTGGGTGAAGCTTTCTTT; CDR3: CASTGDVGEAFF
V: TRBV20-1; size: -; D: TRBD1; J: TRBJ1-2; DNA: TGCAGTGCTACGACAGGGGGCGCGGGCTACACCTTC; CDR3: CSATTGGAGYTF
V: TRBV29-1; size: few; D: -; J: TRBJ2-4; DNA: TGCAGCGTTGAAGAGCCGGACAAAAACATTCAGTACTTC; CDR3: CSVEEPDKNIQYF
V: TRBV2; size: once; D: -; J: TRBJ2-3; DNA: TGTGCCAGCAGTGGGAGTTTGGCGGCAGGGCCATCCACGCAGTATTTT; CDR3: CASSGSLAAGPSTQYF
V: TRBV2; size: many; D: -; J: TRBJ1-1; DNA: TGTGCCAGCAGTCCCTCCCGGGGGGCAAGCACTGAAGCTTTCTTT; CDR3: CASSPSRGASTEAFF